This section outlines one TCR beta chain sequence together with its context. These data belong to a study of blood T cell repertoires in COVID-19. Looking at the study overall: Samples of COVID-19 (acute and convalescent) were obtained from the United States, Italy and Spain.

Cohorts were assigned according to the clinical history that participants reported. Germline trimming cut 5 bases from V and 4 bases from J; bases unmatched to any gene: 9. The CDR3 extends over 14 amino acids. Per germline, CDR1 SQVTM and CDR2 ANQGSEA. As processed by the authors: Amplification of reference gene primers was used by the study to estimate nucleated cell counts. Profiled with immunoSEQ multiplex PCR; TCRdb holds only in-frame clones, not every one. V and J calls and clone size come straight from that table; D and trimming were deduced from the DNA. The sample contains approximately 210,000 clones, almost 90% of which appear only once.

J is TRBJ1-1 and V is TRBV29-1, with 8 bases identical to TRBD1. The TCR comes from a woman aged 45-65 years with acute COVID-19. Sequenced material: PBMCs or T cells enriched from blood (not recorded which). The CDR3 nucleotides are TGCAGCGTTCTTACACAGGGGGTAGTCACTGAAGCTTTCTTT. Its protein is CSVLTQGVVTEAFF. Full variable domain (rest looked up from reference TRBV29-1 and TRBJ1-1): SAVISQKPSRDICQRGTSLTIQCQVDSQVTMMFWYRQQPGQSLTLIATANQGSEATYESGFVIDKFPISRPNLTFSTLTVSNMSPEDSSIYLCSVLTQGVVTEAFFGQGTRLTVV.